This passage covers 25 T cell receptor beta chains from one sample sequenced in a study of blood T cell repertoires in COVID-19. TCRdb keeps only in-frame clones here, not all; method: immunoSEQ multiplex PCR. The table has approximately 170,000 clones, around 86% seen once. The sequenced material came from peripheral blood. The receptors shown here come from a woman between 65 and 79 years old with COVID-19, enrolled during active disease.

The chain carries TRBV7-6 and TRBJ2-2, with a weak D call TRBD2 (6 bases). The CDR3 is made up of 16 amino acids. In germline, CDR1 is SGHVS, CDR2 FNYEAQ. V lost 2 bases and J lost 1, with 11 bases in between. The DNA for the CDR3 is TGTGCCAGCAGCTTAAATCGGCGGGAGAACACCGGGGAGCTGTTTTTT. This encodes CASSLNRRENTGELFF.

This chain uses TRBV14 with TRBJ2-1; possible D gene TRBD2, 5 bases. This CDR3 is 12 amino acids long. With 1 base removed from V and 10 bases from J, the gap between germline ends came to 8 bases. Per germline, CDR1 SGHDN and CDR2 FVKESK. CDR3 sequence: CASSQAWREQFF. CDR3 nucleotides: TGTGCCAGCAGCCAAGCTTGGAGGGAGCAGTTCTTC.

This chain joins TRBV7-9 and TRBJ1-5, with D perhaps TRBD1 (5 bases). The V gene's germline CDR1 is SEHNR and CDR2 FQNEAQ (reference sequence). The CDR3 totals 14 residues. Between the trimmed V and J ends, which lost 1 base and 6 bases, there was a span of 10 bases. The CDR3 protein is CASSLGGEGQPQHF. DNA of the CDR3: TGTGCCAGCAGCTTAGGAGGGGAGGGTCAGCCCCAGCATTTT.

This chain links TRBV6-5 with TRBJ1-2, with 10 bases identical to TRBD1. In germline, CDR1 is MNHEY, CDR2 SVGAGI. The CDR3 is made up of 14 amino acids. Trimming at V came to 4 bases and at J to 7 bases, leaving 6 bases not matched to a gene. CDR3 residues: CASSSPDRGGGYTF. CDR3 nucleotides: TGTGCCAGCAGTTCCCCGGACAGGGGGGGTGGCTACACCTTC.

This sequence joins TRBV18 and TRBJ1-4; D is perhaps TRBD1 (6 bases). Trimming cost V 2 bases and J 4 bases, with 8 bases left between them. This CDR3 is built from 14 residues. Germline V CDR1 and CDR2: KGHSH, LQKENI. The CDR3 region has the DNA TGTGCCAGCTCACCAGGACAGAGTAATGAAAAACTGTTTTTT. As protein: CASSPGQSNEKLFF.

This clone was recorded a few times. The rearrangement uses TRBV19 and TRBJ1-2; 7 nucleotides align to TRBD1. The CDR3 is 14 residues long. The J segment lost 8 bases and the V segment lost 6 bases, leaving 12 bases of the junction unmatched. CDR1 is LNHDA and CDR2 is SQIVND in the germline V gene (reference sequence). CDR3 DNA: TGTGCCAGTAGGACAGGGTCGGGGATCGGCGGCTACACCTTC. Translated: CASRTGSGIGGYTF.

The V call is TRBV18, the J call TRBJ2-3; TRBD2 might be the D (5 bases). The CDR3 is 15 residues long. The V end was cut by 3 bases, the J end by 0 bases, with 10 bases between. Germline V lookup: CDR1 KGHSH, CDR2 LQKENI. CDR3 nucleotides: TGTGCCAGCTCACCGGTTCGGACTAGCACAGATACGCAGTATTTT. Protein: CASSPVRTSTDTQYF.

This chain links TRBV11-2 with TRBJ1-6; 8 bases align to TRBD1. The CDR3 is made up of 14 amino acids. The germline gives CDR1 SGHAT, CDR2 FQNNGV. V lost 5 bases and J lost 9; bases outside the gene matches: 6. The CDR3 coding sequence is TGTGCCAGCAGCACCCCGGACAGGGTTTCACCCCTCCACTTT. Its protein product is CASSTPDRVSPLHF.

The chain links TRBV6-5 to TRBJ1-1, with a possible D match to TRBD1 (5 bases). Germline CDR1 reads MNHEY; CDR2 reads SVGAGI. Trimming removed 8 bases from V and 4 bases from J, with 11 bases in between. CDR3 length equals 12 residues. The CDR3 DNA follows: TGTGCCAGCTGTACGGGGGTCACTGAAGCTTTCTTT. Amino acid sequence: CASCTGVTEAFF.

The chain employs TRBV30 and TRBJ2-3; 8 bases line up with TRBD1. V lost 5 bases to trimming and J lost 2 bases; unmatched junction nucleotides: 6. Germline values: CDR1 GTSNPN, CDR2 SVGIG (reference sequence). The CDR3 runs to 14 residues. CDR3 bases: TGTGCCTGGGGCAGGGGGCAGATCACAGATACGCAGTATTTT. Translation gives CAWGRGQITDTQYF.

The chain combines TRBV15 with TRBJ2-7; 7 bases fit TRBD2. The CDR3 loop spans 14 amino acids. V lost 1 base, J lost 3 bases, and 3 bases stayed unmatched. Germline V CDR1 and CDR2: LNHNV, YYDKDF (reference sequence). The CDR3 reads CATSRGGGIYEQYF. Here the CDR3 DNA reads TGTGCCACCAGCAGAGGGGGAGGGATCTACGAGCAGTACTTC. The variable domain in full, with the rest retrieved from reference TRBV15 and TRBJ2-7, is DAMVIQNPRYQVTQFGKPVTLSCSQTLNHNVMYWYQQKSSQAPKLLFHYYDKDFNNEADTPDNFQSRRPNTSFCFLDIRSPGLGDTAMYLCATSRGGGIYEQYFGPGTRLTVT.

The chain links TRBV5-6 to TRBJ2-3, with 7 bases fitting TRBD2. The V segment lost 7 bases and the J segment 3 bases; nucleotides outside the gene matches: 5. There are 13 residues in the CDR3. The germline V gene encodes CDR1 SGHDT and CDR2 YYEEEE. The CDR3 loop reads CASGIGRTDTQYF. The CDR3 nucleotides read TGTGCCAGCGGCATCGGGAGGACAGATACGCAGTATTTT.

The chain couples TRBV6-2 or TRBV6-3 to TRBJ1-3, with no clear D. Deletions cut 4 bases from V and 2 bases from J, with 12 bases between. This CDR3 has 15 residues. Germline V gene lookup returns CDR1 MNHEY and CDR2 SVGEGT. The CDR3 region has the DNA TGTGCCAGCAGTTGGGAGCCTAACCCTGGAAACACCATATATTTT. Translating gives CASSWEPNPGNTIYF.

This rearrangement joins TRBV2 to TRBJ2-1, with 7 bases aligning to TRBD1. From germline, CDR1 is SNHLY and CDR2 FYNNEI. The trim removed 4 bases at V and 6 bases at J, leaving 6 bases unmatched. This CDR3 contains 14 residues. The CDR3 DNA reads as TGTGCCAGCAGTGGACAGGGTCGAGGCAATGAGCAGTTCTTC. Its protein product is CASSGQGRGNEQFF.

The chain uses TRBV6-5 and TRBJ2-3; 7 positions agree with TRBD1. Germline CDR1 and CDR2: MNHEY and SVGAGI. The CDR3 runs to 15 residues. J lost 1 base, V lost 4 bases, and 5 bases had no gene match. CDR3 sequence: CASSLAGGGTDTQYF. The DNA of the CDR3 is TGTGCCAGCAGTTTAGCAGGGGGAGGCACAGATACGCAGTATTTT.

The J gene is TRBJ2-1, the V gene TRBV6-2 or TRBV6-3; 9 bases align to TRBD2. The J segment lost 1 base and the V segment lost 2 bases, leaving 6 bases of the junction unmatched. Germline CDR1 MNHEY, CDR2 SVGEGT. The CDR3 loop spans 17 amino acids. CDR3 sequence: CASSYAASGTSYNEQFF. In DNA form, the CDR3 reads TGTGCCAGCAGTTACGCCGCTAGCGGGACGTCCTACAATGAGCAGTTCTTC.

J is TRBJ1-1 and V is TRBV5-1; TRBD1 matches at 7 bases. CDR1 is SGHRS and CDR2 is YFSETQ in the germline V gene. The CDR3 is 14 residues long. The V gene end was trimmed by 6 bases and the J gene end by 5 bases; junction bases not matched to a gene: 10. The CDR3 here is CASTGEGAETEAFF. Written as DNA, the CDR3 is TGCGCCAGCACAGGAGAGGGGGCCGAGACTGAAGCTTTCTTT.

This rearrangement joins TRBV7-3 to TRBJ1-1; possibly TRBD1 for D (5 bases). CDR1 is SGHTA, CDR2 FQGTGA, per germline. The CDR3 sequence is 16 residues long. Trimming shortened V by 1 base and J by 0 bases, and 12 bases separated the two germline ends. DNA of the CDR3: TGTGCCAGCAGCTTAAGTGGGGGGACGATGAACACTGAAGCTTTCTTT. It translates to CASSLSGGTMNTEAFF.

The J gene is TRBJ1-4, the V gene TRBV5-1; the D is unclear. Trimming took off 0 bases at V and 8 bases at J, with 14 bases between the two ends. This CDR3 comprises 15 residues. Germline-derived CDR1 and CDR2 are SGHRS and YFSETQ. DNA for the CDR3: TGCGCCAGCAGCTTGGCCAACAGATCTTGGGAAAAACTGTTTTTT. Protein product: CASSLANRSWEKLFF. The complete variable domain, with remaining parts taken from reference TRBV5-1 and TRBJ1-4, reads KAGVTQTPRYLIKTRGQQVTLSCSPISGHRSVSWYQQTPGQGLQFLFEYFSETQRNKGNFPGRFSGRQFSNSRSEMNVSTLELGDSALYLCASSLANRSWEKLFFGSGTQLSVL.

This clone was counted a few times. The J gene is TRBJ2-7, the V gene TRBV6-2 or TRBV6-3; 13 bases agree with TRBD2. The CDR3 consists of 16 residues. Germline CDR1 is MNHEY and CDR2 is SVGEGT. The V gene end was trimmed by 4 bases and the J gene end by 2 bases; junction bases not matched to a gene: 5. Here the CDR3 reads CASSSPLAGGPYEQYF. Here the CDR3 DNA reads TGTGCCAGCAGTTCGCCACTAGCGGGAGGGCCCTACGAGCAGTACTTC.

The genes are TRBV19 and TRBJ2-1, with D hard to call. From germline, CDR1 is LNHDA and CDR2 SQIVND (reference sequence). The V end was cut by 2 bases, the J end by 0 bases, with 11 bases between. The CDR3 is 16 residues long. The CDR3 reads CASSITAASSYNEQFF. The CDR3 DNA reads as TGTGCCAGTAGTATAACCGCGGCGAGCTCCTACAATGAGCAGTTCTTC.

The J gene is TRBJ1-2, the V gene TRBV20-1; D is ambiguous. The ends were cut back, 6 bases at V and 6 bases at J, with 2 bases in the middle. CDR1 DFQATT and CDR2 SNEGSKA come from the germline V gene (reference sequence). This CDR3 contains 8 residues. The DNA of the CDR3 is TGCAGTGCCGATGGCTACACCTTC. This sequence encodes CSADGYTF.

This clone was seen just once. The gene calls are TRBV6-5 and TRBJ1-5, with 9 bases aligning to TRBD1. Unmatched junction bases numbered 8, after V lost 4 bases and J lost 7 bases. The V gene's germline CDR1 is MNHEY and CDR2 SVGAGI. The CDR3 loop spans 15 amino acids. The CDR3 sequence is CASSLGQGMYQPQHF. The CDR3 nucleotides read TGTGCCAGCAGTTTGGGACAGGGCATGTACCAGCCCCAGCATTTT.

V gene TRBV12-5 combines with J gene TRBJ2-3, with 8 bases lining up with TRBD2. The trim removed 3 bases at V and 6 bases at J, leaving 2 bases unmatched. CDR3 size: 13 residues. Germline loops: CDR1 LGHNT, CDR2 FRNRAP. The CDR3 bases are TGTGCTAGTGGTTTTTCGGGAGGGGATACGCAGTATTTT. Translating it yields CASGFSGGDTQYF.

V is TRBV29-1 and J is TRBJ2-5, with TRBD1 matching 9 bases. Germline V CDR1 and CDR2: SQVTM, ANQGSEA. This CDR3 has 14 amino acids. V lost 6 bases, J lost 7 bases, and 12 bases stayed unmatched. CDR3 protein: CSVGTGTAIGTQYF. The CDR3 nucleotides read TGCAGCGTCGGGACAGGGACGGCTATAGGGACCCAGTACTTC.